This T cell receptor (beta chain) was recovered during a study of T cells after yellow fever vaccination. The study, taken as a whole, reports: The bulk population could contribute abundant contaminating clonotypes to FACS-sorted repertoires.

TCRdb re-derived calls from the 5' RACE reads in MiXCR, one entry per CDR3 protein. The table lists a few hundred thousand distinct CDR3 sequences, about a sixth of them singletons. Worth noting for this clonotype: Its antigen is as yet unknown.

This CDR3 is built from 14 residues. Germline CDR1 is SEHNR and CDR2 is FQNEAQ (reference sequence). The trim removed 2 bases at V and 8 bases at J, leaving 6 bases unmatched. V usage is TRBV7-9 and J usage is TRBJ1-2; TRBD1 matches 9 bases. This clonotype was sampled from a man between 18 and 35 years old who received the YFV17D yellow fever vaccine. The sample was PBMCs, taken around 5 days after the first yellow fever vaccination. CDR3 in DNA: TGTGCCAGCAGCTTACCTCGGACAGGGGACGGCTACACCTTC. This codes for CASSLPRTGDGYTF.